This TCR beta chain appears in the sequencing data of a study of cytomegalovirus exposure and HLA in healthy donors. Study results and limitations: Indistinguishable V segments such as TRBV6-2 and TRBV6-3 were excluded. Reports indicate that TCR beta sequences accurately predicted the HLA-A and HLA-B alleles of most subjects.

As concerns this clone: What it binds is unknown.

In the PCR, 60 Vbeta and 13 Jbeta primers were used. Profiled with immunoSEQ multiplex PCR; TCRdb holds only in-frame clones, not every one. The sample contains around 99,000 clones, more than 65% of which appear only once. The CDR3 spans 11 residues. The V end lost 5 bases, the J end lost 7 bases, and 6 bases lay between the germline ends. In germline, CDR1 is MNHEY, CDR2 SMNVEV (reference sequence). The clonotype comes from a male donor in good health and CMV-seronegative. Sequenced input: PBMCs. The chain employs TRBV27 and TRBJ2-1; D is undetermined. The CDR3 here is CASSTRNEQFF. CDR3 in DNA: TGTGCCAGCAGTACGAGGAATGAGCAGTTCTTC.